This paragraph covers one T cell receptor beta chain sequence. Its antigen is not known. Before the COVID-19 pandemic, during about 2011-2019, CD4+ T cells were taken from unexposed donors. The cells were cultured for around ten days before CD4+ T cells were isolated. Each well had 2 million or so PBMCs in around 5% human AB serum with IL-2. This entry belongs to a study of CD4 T cells in relation to SARS-CoV-2 and coronaviruses. The CDR3 has 14 residues. V dropped 0 bases and J dropped 2 bases, with 8 bases sitting between them. The V gene's germline CDR1 is SGHRS and CDR2 YFSETQ. Libraries were prepared by immunoSEQ multiplex PCR; TCRdb keeps only in-frame clonotypes and omits some of them. The sample comprises approximately 16,000 clones, 76% of which are singletons, and more than 25% rests with the top ten. Study-wide results and limits: Samples before the pandemic and after infection were not matched within any donor. About 65% of donors had memory CD4+ clonotypes crossrecognizing SARS-CoV-2 and common cold coronavirus spike.

Input material: CD4+ T cells from PBMCs, cultured in vitro. This chain uses TRBV5-1 with TRBJ1-2, with D uncertain. The sequence was collected from a human donor in good health. The CDR3 sequence: CASSLASGNYGYTF. CDR3 bases: TGCGCCAGCAGCTTGGCCTCTGGGAACTATGGCTACACCTTC.